This entry concerns a single TCR beta chain. Its target antigen remains unknown. Per-base qualities were not stored, and no clone one base away is much larger. The sample belongs to a study of CD8 T cells in ankylosing spondylitis (dated by TCRdb to the late 2010s). For the wider study: The study set out to find disease-linked TCR variants by profiling T cell receptor beta repertoires in ankylosing spondylitis patients and healthy donors. The whole study cohort included 95 to 130 healthy donors and about two dozen ankylosing spondylitis patients. Samples of peripheral blood were taken, and for ankylosing spondylitis patients, synovial fluid was collected as well. Overall study outcomes, separate from this receptor: Some of the motif variants had been reported before in the synovial fluid and blood of reactive arthritis patients, a finding that suggests common disease-initiation mechanisms. According to the report, matched synovial fluid samples from ankylosing spondylitis patients were significantly enriched for the disease-linked clones. The disease-linked clones showed a CD8+ phenotype and occurred at relatively low frequencies in peripheral blood. A TCR beta motif of fewer than 10 highly homologous amino acid variants appeared characteristic of blood from ankylosing spondylitis patients.

Sequencing relied on an Illumina HiSeq 2500. Quantitative 5'-RACE with molecular barcodes was the method used to prepare the TCR beta libraries. Turning to the authors' computational methods: To identify disease-linked TCR variants, a new computational method was used, one built on a probabilistic model of VDJ rearrangement. TCRdb ran its own pipeline on the public reads, namely fastp trimming at Q25 and MiXCR clone calling, and kept in-frame beta chains. Each entry merges the rows of one CDR3 protein and shows their most common DNA and genes. The V and J calls follow TCRdb's processing rather than the paper's. This sample comprises around 130,000 distinct CDR3 sequences, around 9.3% of them detected only once. Roughly 3.4% of the sample comes from the top ten. Taken from cysteine to phenylalanine, the CDR3 has 15 residues. The retained sequence is limited to the CDR3, 45 bases, with the frame set at the first base. CDR1 and CDR2, per the germline V gene, are SGDLS and YYNGEE. Between the V and J ends, shortened by 1 base and 3 bases respectively, the junction contains 11 bases.

This TCR was recovered from a male donor with ankylosing spondylitis or in good health (not recorded which). The V and J genes are TRBV9 and TRBJ1-5; the D gene lacks a confident call. The material sequenced was blood, either unsorted or a sorted T cell fraction (not recorded which). CDR3 region: CASSVTGQFNQPQHF. The bases are TGTGCCAGCAGCGTAACCGGTCAGTTCAATCAGCCCCAGCATTTT.